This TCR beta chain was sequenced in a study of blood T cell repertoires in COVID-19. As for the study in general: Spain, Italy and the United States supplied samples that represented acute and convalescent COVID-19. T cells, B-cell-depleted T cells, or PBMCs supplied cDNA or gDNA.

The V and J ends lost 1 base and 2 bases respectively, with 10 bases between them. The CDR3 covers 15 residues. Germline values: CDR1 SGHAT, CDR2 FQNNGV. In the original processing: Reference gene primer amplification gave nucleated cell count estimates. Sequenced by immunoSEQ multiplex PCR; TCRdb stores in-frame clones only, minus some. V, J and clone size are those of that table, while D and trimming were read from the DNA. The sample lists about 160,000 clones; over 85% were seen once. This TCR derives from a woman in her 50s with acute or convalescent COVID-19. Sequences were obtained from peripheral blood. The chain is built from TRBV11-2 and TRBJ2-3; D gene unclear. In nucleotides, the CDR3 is TGTGCCAGCAGCTTAGTAGCATCCACCACAGATACGCAGTATTTT. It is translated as CASSLVASTTDTQYF.